This entry features one T cell receptor beta chain sequence. This entry comes from a study of T-cell memory formation after mild COVID-19. After 5'RACE with constant-segment primers, TCR alpha and TCR beta cDNA libraries carrying sample barcodes and UMIs were obtained. A single record per CDR3 protein comes from TCRdb applying MiXCR to the 5' RACE reads. The profile covers roughly 300,000 distinct CDR3 sequences, with roughly an eighth appearing a single time and about a fifth taken by the ten largest. Trimming removed 6 bases from V and 5 bases from J, with 15 bases in between. This CDR3 spans 14 amino acids. The germline V gene has CDR1 SGHTA and CDR2 FQGNSA.

The chain joins TRBV7-2 to TRBJ2-3, with D perhaps TRBD1 (6 bases). Sequencing was performed on PBMCs or a T cell subset sorted from them (not recorded which). This TCR derives from a man aged 18-30 years who had mild COVID-19 (a few samples of this study predate the infection). Cell type and time point are not known. The DNA of the CDR3 is TGTGCCAGCAGATTAAGGGGGTTTGGAGATACGCAGTATTTT. It yields the protein CASRLRGFGDTQYF.